The 8 T cell receptor beta chains below were found in one sample sequenced in a study of T cells after yellow fever vaccination. TCRdb re-called the 5' RACE reads through MiXCR, storing one row per CDR3 protein. The sample includes around 31,000 distinct CDR3 sequences, over 9.5% of them seen just once. The material was PBMCs, either bulk or a sorted T-cell subset (CD4+, CD8+, memory, or dextramer-sorted; not recorded which), obtained roughly 15 days after the first yellow fever vaccination. The source of these receptors is a man aged 18 to 29 who received the YFV17D yellow fever vaccine.

This clonotype appeared many times. V usage is TRBV25-1 and J usage is TRBJ2-5; D possibly matches TRBD1 or TRBD2 (6 bases each). Looked up from germline, CDR1 is MGHDK and CDR2 is SYGVNS. V lost 1 base, J lost 6 bases, and 9 bases lay in between. The CDR3 runs to 13 residues. The CDR3 reads CASSEWGAQTQYF. In DNA form, the CDR3 reads TGTGCCAGCAGTGAATGGGGGGCGCAGACCCAGTACTTC. Together with reference TRBV25-1 and TRBJ2-5, the CDR3 gives the full variable domain: EADIYQTPRYLVIGTGKKITLECSQTMGHDKMYWYQQDPGMELHLIHYSYGVNSTEKGDLSSESTVSRIRTEHFPLTLESARPSHTSQYLCASSEWGAQTQYFGPGTRLLVL.

This clonotype has a count of ten or more. This chain's CDR3 is CASSLGTHGNQPQHF. The CDR3 DNA reads TGTGCCAGCAGCTTAGGCACCCACGGCAATCAGCCCCAGCATTTT. The V gene is TRBV7-2, the J gene TRBJ1-5; D uncertain. Germline CDR1 reads SGHTA; CDR2 reads FQGNSA. CDR3 length equals 15 residues. The V gene lost 1 base and the J gene lost 2 bases, with 9 bases spanning the gap.

This clonotype was picked up many times. V and J are TRBV7-9 and TRBJ2-5, with D hard to call. There are 12 residues in the CDR3. Germline-derived CDR1 and CDR2 are SEHNR and FQNEAQ (reference sequence). V was pared by 2 bases and J by 7 bases, with 8 bases between. In DNA form, the CDR3 reads TGTGCCAGCAGCTTAATATTGGTGACCCAGTACTTC. This sequence encodes CASSLILVTQYF.

There are many counts of this clonotype. The chain carries TRBV7-2 and TRBJ2-2; TRBD2 matches 10 bases. Germline V gene data show CDR1 as SGHTA and CDR2 as FQGNSA. J was trimmed by 4 bases and V by 4 bases; bases with no gene match: 9. The CDR3 spans 17 residues. CDR3 nucleotides: TGTGCCAGCAGCTCTCAGCGGGGGGGCCGAGGCACCGGGGAGCTGTTTTTT. Its translation: CASSSQRGGRGTGELFF.

This chain uses TRBV7-9 with TRBJ2-3; 9 bases agree with TRBD1. CDR1 is SEHNR, CDR2 FQNEAQ, per germline (reference sequence). This CDR3 is built from 16 residues. The trim removed 4 bases at V and 4 bases at J, leaving 9 bases unmatched. The CDR3 DNA is TGTGCCAGCAGCTCCCCGAGGGGACAGGGATCAGATACGCAGTATTTT. This codes for CASSSPRGQGSDTQYF.

This clonotype was counted ten times or more. The chain employs TRBV5-6 and TRBJ2-3; D remains unclear. V lost 0 bases and J 3 bases, leaving 2 bases between the germline ends. CDR3 length: 12 amino acids. Germline-derived CDR1 and CDR2 are SGHDT and YYEEEE. The CDR3 region has the DNA TGTGCCAGCAGCTTGGAGACAGATACGCAGTATTTT. Protein product: CASSLETDTQYF.

The rearrangement joins TRBV5-8 to TRBJ1-1; D call uncertain. Germline CDR1 is SGHTS and CDR2 is YDEGEE. V was shortened by 4 bases and J by 9 bases, with 16 bases between the two germline ends. This CDR3 is 13 amino acids long. The CDR3 spells CASSLGLVGQAFF. CDR3 nucleotide sequence: TGTGCCAGCAGCCTCGGGCTCGTGGGCCAAGCTTTCTTT.

This clonotype has a handful of counts. This chain links TRBV7-6 with TRBJ2-1; 12 bases line up with TRBD2. The V and J ends lost 2 bases and 0 bases, in that order; junction bases with no gene match: 14. This CDR3 contains 21 residues. Germline values: CDR1 SGHVS, CDR2 FNYEAQ. The CDR3 reads CASSLTLTSGGMISSYNEQFF. DNA of the CDR3: TGTGCCAGCAGCTTAACTTTGACTAGCGGGGGAATGATCAGCTCCTACAATGAGCAGTTCTTC.